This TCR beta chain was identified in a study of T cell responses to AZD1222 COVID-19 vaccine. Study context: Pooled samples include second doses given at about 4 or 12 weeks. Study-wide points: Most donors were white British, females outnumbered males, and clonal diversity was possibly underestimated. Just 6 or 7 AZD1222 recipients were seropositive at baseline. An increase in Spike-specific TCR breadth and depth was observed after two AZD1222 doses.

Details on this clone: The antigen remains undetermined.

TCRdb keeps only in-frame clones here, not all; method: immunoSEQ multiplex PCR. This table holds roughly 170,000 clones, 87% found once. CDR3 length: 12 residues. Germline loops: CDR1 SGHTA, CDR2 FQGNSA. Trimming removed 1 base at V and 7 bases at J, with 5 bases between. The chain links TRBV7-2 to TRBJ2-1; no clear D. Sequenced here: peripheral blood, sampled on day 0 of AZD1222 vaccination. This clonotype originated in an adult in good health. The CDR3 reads CASSLVRNEQFF. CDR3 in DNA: TGTGCCAGCAGCTTAGTTCGGAATGAGCAGTTCTTC.